The 27 T cell receptor beta chains in this list originate from one sample, sequenced in a study of T-cell memory formation after mild COVID-19. In TCRdb, the 5' RACE reads were re-called with MiXCR into one record per CDR3 protein. Of 400,000 to 550,000 distinct CDR3 sequences in the sample, about 23% were seen once. Sequencing was performed on PBMCs or a T cell subset sorted from them (not recorded which). These receptors all come from an adult woman who had mild COVID-19 (a few samples of this study predate the infection). Cell type and time point are not known.

Only a few counts were recorded for this clonotype. This chain connects TRBV25-1 to TRBJ2-1, with 7 bases matching TRBD2. Trimming cost V 1 base and J 6 bases; bases outside gene matches: 9. Germline CDR1 and CDR2: MGHDK and SYGVNS. The CDR3 consists of 16 residues. Here the CDR3 reads CASSEWGGREGNEQFF. CDR3 sequence (DNA): TGTGCCAGCAGTGAATGGGGCGGGAGAGAGGGCAATGAGCAGTTCTTC.

The CDR3 region is CASSPREKKGTDTQYF. As DNA, the CDR3 is TGTGCCAGCAGCCCTAGAGAGAAAAAGGGGACAGATACGCAGTATTTT. V gene TRBV11-2 combines with J gene TRBJ2-3, with D tentatively TRBD1 (5 bases). Germline-derived CDR1 and CDR2 are SGHAT and FQNNGV. The germline V and J ends were trimmed by 5 bases and 3 bases, with 18 bases remaining between them. The length of the CDR3 is 16 residues.

This clonotype came up a few times. The chain links TRBV15 to TRBJ2-3, with D uncertain. The V end was cut by 0 bases, the J end by 5 bases, with 9 bases between. The CDR3 length is 14 residues. In germline, CDR1 is LNHNV, CDR2 YYDKDF (reference sequence). DNA for the CDR3: TGTGCCACCAGCAGAGATAGGAATGGAGATACGCAGTATTTT. As protein: CATSRDRNGDTQYF.

This clonotype came up a few times. This chain connects TRBV6-1 to TRBJ2-7; perhaps TRBD2 as D (5 bases). CDR1 and CDR2 from the germline V gene are MNHNS and SASEGT. This CDR3 has 14 residues. The V gene lost 2 bases and the J gene lost 4 bases, with 12 bases spanning the gap. CDR3 coding DNA: TGTGCCAGCAGTGAATCTGAGGGATTTTACGAGCAGTACTTC. This sequence encodes CASSESEGFYEQYF.

The chain combines TRBV29-1 with TRBJ1-5; the D is unclear. The CDR3 has 13 residues. The V end lost 7 bases, the J end lost 5 bases, and 15 bases lay between the germline ends. The germline V gene has CDR1 SQVTM and CDR2 ANQGSEA. The CDR3 here is CSARINPDQPQHF. The CDR3 DNA reads TGCAGCGCCAGAATTAACCCTGATCAGCCCCAGCATTTT.

The V gene is TRBV2, the J gene TRBJ2-2, with 9 bases identical to TRBD1. Trimming cost V 6 bases and J 7 bases; bases outside gene matches: 6. Per germline, CDR1 SNHLY and CDR2 FYNNEI. This CDR3 has 14 amino acids. The CDR3 loop reads CASSEQGAIGELFF. The CDR3 nucleotides read TGTGCCAGCAGCGAACAGGGGGCGATCGGGGAGCTGTTTTTT.

This clonotype was observed a handful of times. In nucleotides, the CDR3 is TGCAGTGTCGGACTTTTGTCCTACAATGAGCAGTTCTTC. Encoded protein: CSVGLLSYNEQFF. This chain links TRBV20-1 with TRBJ2-1; possibly TRBD2 for D (5 bases). V lost 7 bases and J lost 1, with 11 bases in between. The CDR3 is 13 residues long. Germline V gene data show CDR1 as DFQATT and CDR2 as SNEGSKA (reference sequence).

This clonotype was seen more than once but under ten times. This chain links TRBV27 with TRBJ1-3; D possibly corresponds to TRBD1 (6 bases). This CDR3 contains 13 residues. V lost 6 bases to trimming and J lost 3 bases, with 9 bases between them. The germline gives CDR1 MNHEY, CDR2 SMNVEV (reference sequence). The CDR3 coding sequence is TGTGCCAGCAGCCGGGACAATGGAAACACCATATATTTT. It specifies CASSRDNGNTIYF.

This clonotype was detected only a few times. The V and J genes are TRBV12-3 or TRBV12-4 and TRBJ2-7; 7 bases match TRBD1. The CDR3 sequence is 13 residues long. After removal of 6 bases from V and 3 bases from J, the junction contained 5 bases not matched to a gene. As DNA, the CDR3 is TGTGCCAGCAGCAGACGACAGGGCTACGAGCAGTACTTC. Translating it yields CASSRRQGYEQYF.

The chain recombines TRBV5-1 with TRBJ2-5; possibly TRBD2 for D (5 bases). Deletions cut 4 bases from V and 5 bases from J, with 21 bases between. This CDR3 comprises 16 residues. The germline gives CDR1 SGHRS, CDR2 YFSETQ. The CDR3 DNA is TGCGCCAGCAGCCTGGGTGTCGTGGGAGCGGTGGAGACCCAGTACTTC. It specifies CASSLGVVGAVETQYF.

The chain recombines TRBV19 with TRBJ2-3; D not certain. Germline CDR1 is LNHDA and CDR2 is SQIVND (reference sequence). V lost 6 bases and J 2 bases, leaving 12 bases between the germline ends. The CDR3 covers 14 residues. DNA of the CDR3: TGTGCCAGTAGCGAGCTCAAATCCACAGATACGCAGTATTTT. It yields the protein CASSELKSTDTQYF.

V is TRBV24-1 and J is TRBJ1-5; no clear D gene. The CDR3 spans 18 residues. Trimming pared 6 bases from V and 1 base from J, leaving 21 bases between. Germline CDR1 and CDR2: KGHDR and SFDVKD. Here the CDR3 reads CATSSGRLDQASNQPQHF. Written as DNA, the CDR3 is TGTGCCACCAGTAGTGGTCGCTTGGACCAGGCGAGCAATCAGCCCCAGCATTTT.

The chain uses TRBV6-2 or TRBV6-3 and TRBJ2-1; 9 positions agree with TRBD2. CDR3 length equals 12 residues. V lost 4 bases, J lost 12 bases, and 4 bases stayed unmatched. Looked up from germline, CDR1 is MNHEY and CDR2 is SVGEGT. The CDR3 DNA is TGTGCCAGCAGTTTAGCGGGACTAGCGCAGTTCTTC. It encodes CASSLAGLAQFF.

This clonotype showed up just a few times. The J gene is TRBJ1-2, the V gene TRBV12-3 or TRBV12-4, with D possibly being TRBD1 (5 bases). V shed 6 bases and J shed 4 bases, with 15 bases lying between them. This CDR3 region has 14 residues. CDR3 amino acids: CASSLGTPGYGYTF. CDR3 DNA sequence: TGTGCCAGCAGCCTTGGGACCCCAGGCTATGGCTACACCTTC.

This clonotype turned up a few times. The chain links TRBV7-3 to TRBJ2-3; perhaps D is TRBD1 or TRBD2 (5 bases each). The CDR3 contains 14 residues. V was pared by 1 base and J by 3 bases, with 8 bases between. The V gene's germline CDR1 is SGHTA and CDR2 FQGTGA. In DNA, the CDR3 is TGTGCCAGCAGCTTAAATGGGGGTACAGATACGCAGTATTTT. Protein product: CASSLNGGTDTQYF.

The chain joins TRBV19 to TRBJ2-3, with D unresolved. The CDR3 is made up of 15 amino acids. V was clipped by 5 bases and J by 4 bases, with 16 bases between them. The germline gives CDR1 LNHDA, CDR2 SQIVND (reference sequence). The CDR3 region has the DNA TGTGCCAGTAGTCCCGAACGGACCATCGCAGATACGCAGTATTTT. The encoded protein is CASSPERTIADTQYF.

V and J are TRBV11-2 and TRBJ2-1, with 7 bases lining up with TRBD1. The CDR3 covers 13 residues. J was trimmed by 4 bases and V by 8 bases; bases with no gene match: 5. Germline V gene data show CDR1 as SGHAT and CDR2 as FQNNGV. The DNA for the CDR3 is TGTGCCAGCGGACGACAGGGATACAATGAGCAGTTCTTC. Encoded protein: CASGRQGYNEQFF.

This clonotype was counted once. The chain is built from TRBV11-2 and TRBJ2-3; D may be TRBD2 (5 bases). The CDR3 has 15 amino acids. V was trimmed by 2 bases and J by 2 bases, leaving 11 bases between them. Germline V lookup: CDR1 SGHAT, CDR2 FQNNGV. This CDR3 is CASSLWTADTDTQYF. DNA for the CDR3: TGTGCCAGCAGCTTATGGACTGCCGACACAGATACGCAGTATTTT.

This clonotype was picked up a small number of times. This sequence joins TRBV7-3 and TRBJ1-1; D gene uncertain. This CDR3 contains 13 residues. Trimming left V 2 bases short and J 4 bases short, with 8 bases between. CDR1 is SGHTA and CDR2 is FQGTGA in the germline V gene. CDR3 DNA sequence: TGTGCCAGCAGCTTACGGCTGGCCACTGAAGCTTTCTTT. Residues: CASSLRLATEAFF.

The CDR3 loop is CASSLTSGGPDTQYF. The CDR3 DNA is TGCGCCAGCAGCTTGACTAGCGGGGGCCCAGATACGCAGTATTTT. The chain joins TRBV5-1 to TRBJ2-3; 11 nucleotides match TRBD2. V lost 1 base, J lost 4 bases, and 2 bases stayed unmatched. In germline, CDR1 is SGHRS, CDR2 YFSETQ. The CDR3 loop spans 15 amino acids.

The chain is built from TRBV5-5 and TRBJ1-3; D gene uncertain. In germline, CDR1 is SGHKS, CDR2 YYEKEE (reference sequence). CDR3 length: 12 residues. Trimming cost V 2 bases and J 4 bases, with 4 bases left between them. The DNA for the CDR3 is TGTGCCAGCAGCTTAATGGGAAACACCATATATTTT. It specifies CASSLMGNTIYF.

This clonotype was detected many times. The CDR3 sequence is CSAKGIDQYF. DNA for the CDR3: TGCAGCGCCAAAGGGATAGACCAGTACTTC. This chain uses TRBV29-1 with TRBJ2-5; D remains ambiguous. In germline, CDR1 is SQVTM, CDR2 ANQGSEA. V lost 7 bases and J 10 bases, leaving 13 bases between the germline ends. This CDR3 is built from 10 residues.

This clonotype has just a few counts. The V and J genes are TRBV7-2 and TRBJ2-7; D possibly corresponds to TRBD2 (6 bases). This CDR3 has 14 amino acids. The germline V gene encodes CDR1 SGHTA and CDR2 FQGNSA. Trimming cost V 6 bases and J 1 base, with 13 bases left between them. CDR3 region: CASSWGVFSYEQYF. CDR3 sequence (DNA): TGTGCCAGCAGTTGGGGGGTGTTTTCCTACGAGCAGTACTTC.

The rearrangement joins TRBV20-1 to TRBJ1-6; D call uncertain. The CDR3 is 13 amino acids. From germline, CDR1 is DFQATT and CDR2 SNEGSKA (reference sequence). V was clipped by 3 bases and J by 6 bases, with 9 bases between them. CDR3 in DNA: TGCAGTGCTAGGGAGCAGTCTAATTCACCCCTCCACTTT. This codes for CSAREQSNSPLHF.

This clonotype turned up a few times. The chain uses TRBV5-1 and TRBJ2-5; D may match TRBD1 or TRBD2 (5 bases each). The CDR3 has 15 amino acids. Trimming cost V 3 bases and J 4 bases, with 16 bases left between them. Germline assignment: CDR1 SGHRS and CDR2 YFSETQ. The CDR3 spells CASSSTGQLGETQYF. For the CDR3, the DNA is TGCGCCAGCAGCTCTACGGGGCAGCTAGGAGAGACCCAGTACTTC.

This clonotype was counted between two and nine times. The chain couples TRBV7-3 to TRBJ2-3; D is uncertain. Germline-derived CDR1 and CDR2 are SGHTA and FQGTGA. The CDR3 length is 14 residues. The V end was cut by 6 bases, the J end by 2 bases, with 12 bases between. This CDR3 reads CASSQNLFTDTQYF. DNA of the CDR3: TGTGCCAGCAGTCAAAACCTATTCACAGATACGCAGTATTTT.

V and J are TRBV4-1 and TRBJ2-1, with 7 bases lining up with TRBD2. This CDR3 comprises 16 residues. Germline CDR1 is MGHRA and CDR2 is YSYEKL. J was trimmed by 3 bases and V by 4 bases; bases with no gene match: 9. CDR3 protein: CASSLRGLADYNEQFF. The CDR3 bases are TGCGCCAGCAGCCTTCGAGGGCTAGCGGACTACAATGAGCAGTTCTTC.